This T cell receptor (beta chain) was sequenced in a study of T cell repertoires in cytomegalovirus infection. Many counts were recorded for this clonotype. MiXCR was run by TCRdb on the reads, yielding one entry per CDR3 protein. The sample has about 740,000 distinct CDR3 sequences; about a third are singletons. Sequencing was done on a sample of PBMCs. The receptor comes from a human donor in good health (CMV status not recorded). Some clones in this sample may be carry-over from other donors' samples.

In DNA, the CDR3 is TGCAGTGCTAGAAGAACGAACACTGAAGCTTTCTTT. The encoded protein is CSARRTNTEAFF. V and J are TRBV20-1 and TRBJ1-1; D gene ambiguous. In germline, CDR1 is DFQATT, CDR2 SNEGSKA (reference sequence). The CDR3 runs to 12 residues. The V and J ends lost 2 bases and 1 base respectively, with 5 bases between them.